The sequence of this TCR beta chain was determined in a study of T cell responses to AZD1222 COVID-19 vaccine. Profiling relied on immunoSEQ multiplex PCR, and the TCRdb table lists in-frame clones only, not all of them. Of approximately 190,000 clones in the sample, around 92% were seen once. Study-wide results and limits: Repertoires were sampled only after the peak T cell response. Unmutated variant regions reportedly attract nearly half of all spike-specific TCRs. Donors skewed white British and female; clonal diversity was possibly underestimated.

Germline V gene sequence: CDR1 MDHEN, CDR2 SYDVKM. V was clipped by 7 bases and J by 5 bases; unmatched bases: 11. This CDR3 is built from 16 residues. Concerning this clone itself: Antigen specificity is unknown.

J is TRBJ1-2 and V is TRBV28; 12 bases agree with TRBD1. Sequenced material: peripheral blood, taken on day 0 of AZD1222 vaccination. This sequence was found in an adult in good health. Here the CDR3 DNA reads TGTGCCAGCACCGGGACAGGGGGCTTCCAAAAATATGGCTACACCTTC. Amino acids: CASTGTGGFQKYGYTF.